This T cell receptor (beta chain) was captured in a study of CD8 T cells in ankylosing spondylitis (dated by TCRdb to 2016 to 2017). Some background on the complete study: T cell receptor beta repertoires were profiled in healthy donors and ankylosing spondylitis patients so that disease-linked TCR variants could be found. Peripheral blood was sampled, and synovial fluid was additionally collected from ankylosing spondylitis patients. The whole study cohort included roughly 110 healthy donors and 25 ankylosing spondylitis patients.

The paper as a whole reports these results and caveats: In peripheral blood, the disease-linked clones were found at relatively low frequencies and had a CD8+ phenotype. Some TCR beta motif variants had previously been reported in synovial fluid and blood of reactive arthritis patients, which suggested common disease-initiation mechanisms. A TCR beta motif of about eight highly homologous amino acid variants appeared characteristic of blood from ankylosing spondylitis patients. The disease-linked clones were reported to be significantly enriched in matched synovial fluid samples from ankylosing spondylitis patients.

For sequencing, an Illumina HiSeq 2500 was employed. Quantitative 5'-RACE with molecular barcodes was used to prepare TCR beta libraries. As for the authors' bioinformatics: To identify disease-linked TCR variants, a new computational method was used, one built on a probabilistic model of VDJ rearrangement. TCRdb redid the processing of the public reads, applying fastp at Q25 and MiXCR, and retained in-frame beta chains. Entries are consolidated by CDR3 protein sequence, retaining the most common genes and DNA. What appears here as the V and J calls and clone size reflects TCRdb's work, not the paper's. This sample lists 250,000 to 400,000 distinct CDR3 sequences; around 10% were detected once. The ten most abundant clones make up roughly 9.2% of the sample. The CDR3 numbers 15 residues from cysteine through phenylalanine. The sequence is cut down to CDR3 DNA, 45 bases in frame from base 1. V has 1 base trimmed and J has 4 bases trimmed; junction bases matching no gene number 5. CDR1 SGHRS and CDR2 YFSETQ are derived from the germline V gene.

This clonotype was picked up many times. The antigen it binds to is not known. Base quality data are lacking; no much larger clone is found one base away. Recombination linked TRBV5-1 to TRBJ2-3; 8 bases in between match TRBD1. The sequence came from a female donor with ankylosing spondylitis or in good health (not recorded which). The sample comprised blood, either unsorted or a sorted T cell fraction (not recorded which). The CDR3 is CASSLTTGVADTQYF. The nucleotide sequence is TGCGCCAGCAGCTTGACGACAGGGGTAGCAGATACGCAGTATTTT. The CDR3 plus the reference TRBV5-1 and TRBJ2-3 genes for the other parts give the full variable domain: KAGVTQTPRYLIKTRGQQVTLSCSPISGHRSVSWYQQTPGQGLQFLFEYFSETQRNKGNFPGRFSGRQFSNSRSEMNVSTLELGDSALYLCASSLTTGVADTQYFGPGTRLTVL.